This entry concerns a single T cell receptor beta chain. Its antigen is undetermined. The record originates from a study of vaccination effects on CD4 cells after COVID-19. The V gene end was trimmed by 7 bases and the J gene end by 5 bases; junction bases not matched to a gene: 6. The germline CDR1 and CDR2 sequences are SQVTM and ANQGSEA. The CDR3 has 12 residues. Clones were read by immunoSEQ multiplex PCR, and TCRdb kept only the in-frame ones, dropping some. The table includes 37,000 or so clones, 66% detected once. Overall study findings and caveats: Clones that were induced by infection or by vaccine showed marked contraction late after vaccination.

Antigen-specific CD4+ T cells expanded by the ViraFEST assay with viral peptide pools were then sequenced. Subsequent to 10 days of culture, CD4+ T cells were isolated. Each vaccine recipient was nucleocapsid antibody negative and had no prior SARS-CoV-2 infection. The source is a human donor who received a COVID-19 vaccine. Source: CD4+ T cells from PBMCs cultured with HCoV-OC43 spike peptides, taken before COVID-19 vaccination. Subset meaning: HCoV-OC43 spike overlapping peptide pool stimulation. The rearrangement uses TRBV29-1 and TRBJ1-1; 8 bases line up with TRBD1. The CDR3 coding sequence is TGCAGCGACACGACAGGGGAAACTGAAGCTTTCTTT. Its translation: CSDTTGETEAFF.